These 2 T cell receptor beta chains originate from one sample sequenced in a study of blood T cells in healthy people across ages (dated by TCRdb to between 2015 and 2016). Library preparation used 5' RACE. Sequencer: Illumina HiSeq 2500. A second roughly 6 to 12 cycle PCR used a sample-barcoded 5' primer and a J-beta primer mix. TCRdb reprocessed the public reads (quality trimming at Q25 with fastp, clone calling with MiXCR) and kept in-frame beta chains. Records with the same CDR3 protein are collapsed into one entry carrying the most frequent genes and DNA. Within this sample are over 750,000 distinct CDR3 sequences, with roughly 25% of them counted one time only. In total, the top ten clones hold 8% to 10% of the sample. The data were also submitted as part of a second study, on T cells of mothers and their children.

Sequencing used blood. All receptors derive from a boy younger than 18 in good health.

V is TRBV28 and J is TRBJ2-7; D may be TRBD2 (7 bases). The CDR3 consists of 15 residues. With 9 bases removed from V and 5 bases from J, the gap between germline ends came to 23 bases. Germline CDR1 and CDR2: MDHEN and SYDVKM. The CDR3 loop is CASLGAGDSPHEQYF. The CDR3 coding sequence is TGTGCCAGTTTGGGGGCGGGAGATTCCCCCCACGAGCAGTACTTC.

V and J are TRBV7-8 and TRBJ2-1; 8 positions agree with TRBD2. Trimming cost V 2 bases and J 4 bases; bases outside gene matches: 4. Germline CDR1 is SGHVS and CDR2 is FQNEAQ. The CDR3 contains 15 residues. The CDR3 loop reads CASSLSAGGYNEQFF. The CDR3 bases are TGTGCCAGCAGCTTATCGGCGGGGGGTTACAATGAGCAGTTCTTC.